This section outlines one T cell receptor (beta chain) sequence together with its context. What it recognizes is unknown. The sample comes from a study of neurological immune-mediated disorders. Study at large: Of approximately 34 multiple sclerosis patients, some 30 were relapsing-remitting and 3 secondary progressive.

Each CDR3 protein gets one entry after TCRdb re-called the 5' RACE reads with MiXCR. The repertoire consists of about 35,000 distinct CDR3 sequences, with 3.5% to 4% occurring once and the leading ten covering 2% to 2.5%. Notes on the study in general: Phylogenetic grouping put 18 of 34 multiple sclerosis patients' repertoires into one related-CDR3 cluster, a possible signature. HTLV-1-associated myelopathy displayed the greatest TCR clonal expansion, and multiple sclerosis exhibited the smallest, lower than that of healthy controls.

The CDR3 covers 13 residues. Germline CDR1 reads DFQATT; CDR2 reads SNEGSKA (reference sequence). V was cut by 5 bases and J by 5 bases, with 13 bases left in between. The sequencing sample was made of PBMCs. This rearrangement joins TRBV20-1 to TRBJ1-5; weak D call: TRBD1 (5 bases). This clonotype was sampled from a man aged 25-45 years with multiple sclerosis. The CDR3 nucleotides are TGCAGTGCTCGAAAACAGGAGGATCAGCCCCAGCATTTT. This codes for CSARKQEDQPQHF.